Following are 16 T cell receptor beta chains from one sample sequenced in a study of cytomegalovirus exposure and HLA in healthy donors (dated 2017 in TCRdb). Preparation of the library involved the immunoSEQ multiplex PCR assay. The multiplex PCR relied on a mix of 60 forward primers for TCR Vbeta segments and 13 reverse primers for TCR Jbeta segments. TCRdb limited this immuneACCESS table to in-frame rearrangements with V and J called. A share of clones is missing; checked studies link under half to unresolved V genes, and the rest is unexplained. Present in this sample are over 150,000 clones, 82% of which were seen just once. Of the sample, 6% to 8% is held by the ten largest clones. The sequencing sample was made of PBMCs. These receptors originate from a woman aged 45-60 years in good health and CMV-seropositive.

The V call is TRBV5-1, the J call TRBJ1-4; weak D call: TRBD1 (5 bases). The CDR3 consists of 15 residues. Looked up from germline, CDR1 is SGHRS and CDR2 is YFSETQ. The V and J ends lost 0 bases and 12 bases respectively, with 18 bases between them. CDR3 residues: CASSLEGRPWEELFF. CDR3 in DNA: TGCGCCAGCAGCTTGGAGGGACGGCCTTGGGAGGAACTGTTTTTT.

The rearrangement uses TRBV27 and TRBJ1-6; weak D call: TRBD1 (6 bases). The germline gives CDR1 MNHEY, CDR2 SMNVEV (reference sequence). Trimming stripped 0 bases from V and 7 bases from J, with 13 bases between. The CDR3 totals 16 residues. The chain's CDR3 is CASSLSGQPKNSPLHF. DNA of the CDR3: TGTGCCAGCAGTTTATCCGGACAGCCCAAGAATTCACCCCTCCACTTT.

This chain links TRBV5-8 with TRBJ2-5; 16 positions agree with TRBD2. With V trimmed by 4 bases and J by 2 bases, 2 bases remained unmatched. Germline values: CDR1 SGHTS, CDR2 YDEGEE. CDR3 size: 16 residues. As DNA, the CDR3 is TGTGCCAGCAGCCAGGGACTAGCGGGGGGGCAAGAGACCCAGTACTTC. Protein product: CASSQGLAGGQETQYF. The full variable domain, in which reference TRBV5-8 and TRBJ2-5 provide the parts outside the CDR3, is EAGVTQSPTHLIKTRGQQATLRCSPISGHTSVYWYQQALGLGLQFLLWYDEGEERNRGNFPPRFSGRQFPNYSSELNVNALELEDSALYLCASSQGLAGGQETQYFGPGTRLLVL.

The chain is built from TRBV19 and TRBJ1-1; D not certain. With 4 bases removed from V and 3 bases from J, the gap between germline ends came to 9 bases. Germline lookup yields CDR1 LNHDA and CDR2 SQIVND (reference sequence). The CDR3 extends over 13 amino acids. Here the CDR3 DNA reads TGTGCCAGTAGTAGCCAGAGGGACACTGAAGCTTTCTTT. Protein product: CASSSQRDTEAFF.

The V gene is TRBV11-2, the J gene TRBJ2-1, with 11 bases that match TRBD1. Trimming took 8 bases from V and 5 from J; bases not matched to a gene: 11. Germline-derived CDR1 and CDR2 are SGHAT and FQNNGV. The CDR3 is 16 residues long. The CDR3 loop is CASGRPGTGGNNEQFF. CDR3 nucleotide sequence: TGTGCCAGCGGACGACCAGGGACAGGGGGTAACAATGAGCAGTTCTTC.

About this clone: This CDR3 is missing its conserved last phenylalanine or tryptophan, likely due to a read error. The V and J genes are TRBV11-2 and TRBJ1-6; D is unresolved. Germline CDR1 reads SGHAT; CDR2 reads FQNNGV. The CDR3 has 14 amino acids. The V gene lost 3 bases and the J gene lost 10 bases, with 13 bases spanning the gap. This CDR3 reads CASSLVQEVSPLHC. The CDR3 bases are TGTGCCAGCAGCTTGGTCCAGGAGGTATCACCCCTCCACTGT.

As DNA, the CDR3 is TGTGCCAGCAGACGAGGACTAGCTGATTCGAATGAGCAGTTCTTC. It codes for CASRRGLADSNEQFF. J is TRBJ2-1 and V is TRBV2, with 8 bases fitting TRBD2. The CDR3 runs 15 residues. The V segment lost 6 bases and the J segment 7 bases; nucleotides outside the gene matches: 11. Per germline, CDR1 SNHLY and CDR2 FYNNEI.

This clone was counted between two and nine times. This chain connects TRBV15 to TRBJ2-5; 10 bases agree with TRBD2. The CDR3 spans 19 residues. Germline lookup yields CDR1 LNHNV and CDR2 YYDKDF (reference sequence). The V and J ends lost 1 base and 1 base, in that order; junction bases with no gene match: 12. CDR3 amino acids: CATSRASGGFTGFQETQYF. The DNA of the CDR3 is TGTGCCACCAGCAGAGCTAGCGGGGGTTTCACGGGGTTCCAAGAGACCCAGTACTTC.

This sequence joins TRBV28 and TRBJ2-7, with TRBD1 identical over 9 bases. V was pared by 4 bases and J by 2 bases, with 6 bases of the junction left unmatched. This CDR3 has 15 residues. Germline-derived CDR1 and CDR2 are MDHEN and SYDVKM. CDR3 in amino acids: CASSSYDRGTYEQYF. The CDR3 DNA is TGTGCCAGCAGTTCGTATGACAGGGGGACCTACGAGCAGTACTTC.

The chain combines TRBV9 with TRBJ2-5, with a tentative D call TRBD2 (5 bases). Germline values: CDR1 SGDLS, CDR2 YYNGEE. V lost 3 bases to trimming and J lost 5 bases, with 8 bases between them. The CDR3 consists of 12 residues. CDR3: CASSEGGETQYF. CDR3 in DNA: TGTGCCAGCAGCGAGGGCGGGGAGACCCAGTACTTC.

The rearrangement joins TRBV28 to TRBJ2-3; TRBD2 agrees at 13 bases. The ends lost 8 bases at V and 3 bases at J; junction bases unmatched: 8. CDR1 is MDHEN, CDR2 SYDVKM, per germline. This CDR3 has 16 amino acids. The CDR3 loop reads CASGTSGGARTDTQYF. CDR3 coding DNA: TGTGCCAGCGGAACTAGCGGGGGGGCGAGGACAGATACGCAGTATTTT.

The rearrangement uses TRBV10-3 and TRBJ1-2, with TRBD1 matching over 7 bases. V lost 0 bases to trimming and J lost 10 bases; unmatched junction nucleotides: 17. CDR3 size: 17 residues. Germline CDR1 reads ENHRY; CDR2 reads SYGVKD. CDR3 bases: TGTGCCATCAGTGAGTCGGGTAACAGGGGCGTTACTATGGACTACACCTTC. Protein product: CAISESGNRGVTMDYTF.

The chain joins TRBV10-2 to TRBJ2-7; TRBD1 aligns across 9 bases. CDR3 length equals 15 residues. Germline-derived CDR1 and CDR2 are WSHSY and SAAADI. The trim removed 3 bases at V and 1 base at J, leaving 4 bases unmatched. DNA of the CDR3: TGCGCCAGCAGTGAAGGGACAGGGCGATCCTACGAGCAGTACTTC. Its protein product is CASSEGTGRSYEQYF.

This sequence joins TRBV27 and TRBJ2-1; TRBD2 matches 13 bases. The CDR3 runs to 18 residues. From germline, CDR1 is MNHEY and CDR2 SMNVEV (reference sequence). The junction had 15 bases not matched to a gene; V was cut back by 6 bases and J by 7 bases. In DNA form, the CDR3 reads TGTGCCAGCAGACCAAGGGGACTAGCGGGGCCGATGTGGAATGAGCAGTTCTTC. The encoded protein is CASRPRGLAGPMWNEQFF.

This chain connects TRBV5-4 to TRBJ2-3; TRBD2 matches at 9 bases. V dropped 4 bases and J dropped 4; count of bases not matched to a gene: 10. Per germline, CDR1 SGHNT and CDR2 YYREEE (reference sequence). The CDR3 length is 16 residues. The CDR3 loop is CASSPDLAGAPDTQYF. CDR3 coding DNA: TGTGCCAGCAGCCCAGACTTAGCGGGAGCCCCAGATACGCAGTATTTT.

The V gene is TRBV19, the J gene TRBJ2-4, with TRBD2 identical over 11 bases. The V segment lost 3 bases and the J segment 8 bases; nucleotides outside the gene matches: 6. Germline V gives CDR1 LNHDA, CDR2 SQIVND (reference sequence). The CDR3 sequence is 15 residues long. CDR3: CASSILAGGWDIQYF. CDR3 sequence (DNA): TGTGCCAGTAGTATCCTAGCGGGGGGCTGGGACATTCAGTACTTC.